The source of this T cell receptor (beta chain) is a study of shared clonotypes between healthy human individuals. This CDR3 spans 15 amino acids. CDR1 SGHAT and CDR2 FQNNGV come from the germline V gene. V trimming: 7 bases; J trimming: 4 bases; junction bases outside the gene matches: 12. The method was immunoSEQ multiplex PCR; TCRdb's version includes in-frame clones alone and lacks a portion of them. The table records roughly 500,000 clones, less than 96% of them present only once. Sequenced material: naive CD4+ T cells sorted from blood. Indicated subset: CD45RA+ positively selected. This chain joins TRBV11-2 and TRBJ2-7; 8 bases are shared with TRBD1. This TCR was sampled from a woman aged 25 to 45 in good health. The CDR3 sequence: CASTLGWQGAYEQYF. CDR3 DNA: TGTGCCAGCACCCTCGGGTGGCAGGGGGCTTACGAGCAGTACTTC.